Following are 28 T cell receptor beta chains from one sample sequenced in a study of T cells and Merkel cell carcinoma outcomes. Profiling relied on immunoSEQ multiplex PCR, and the TCRdb table lists in-frame clones only, not all of them. The sample holds fewer than 25,000 clones, approximately 80% seen once. The sequencing sample was made of tumor tissue from Merkel cell carcinoma. The receptors derive from a human donor with Merkel cell carcinoma.

The chain uses TRBV9 and TRBJ2-3, with no clear D. The CDR3 totals 13 residues. Germline V gene data show CDR1 as SGDLS and CDR2 as YYNGEE. The V end lost 0 bases, the J end lost 7 bases, and 9 bases lay between the germline ends. The CDR3 DNA reads as TGTGCCAGCAGCGTAGATTTTGCGAATACGCAGTATTTT. This gives the protein CASSVDFANTQYF.

The chain combines TRBV19 with TRBJ2-1, with D unresolved. This CDR3 region has 14 residues. The germline gives CDR1 LNHDA, CDR2 SQIVND (reference sequence). Trimming took 1 base from V and 5 from J, leaving 9 bases between them. The DNA for the CDR3 is TGTGCCAGTAGTATAGCTTCAAGTCACAATGAGCAGTTCTTC. It translates to CASSIASSHNEQFF.

Here the CDR3 DNA reads TGCGCCAGCAGCTTGGACAGGGTGGGGACCCAGTACTTC. Amino acid sequence: CASSLDRVGTQYF. The V gene is TRBV5-1, the J gene TRBJ2-5, with D possibly TRBD1 on 6 matching bases. Trimming cost V 0 bases and J 7 bases, with 10 bases left between them. Germline V gene sequence: CDR1 SGHRS, CDR2 YFSETQ. This CDR3 is 13 amino acids long.

V and J are TRBV4-1 and TRBJ2-7; a possible D gene is TRBD2 (6 bases). Trimming pared 1 base from V and 3 bases from J, leaving 13 bases between. The CDR3 runs 15 residues. The germline V gene encodes CDR1 MGHRA and CDR2 YSYEKL. Written as DNA, the CDR3 is TGCGCCAGCAGCCAAGCCCCTAGCGTGGACTACGAGCAGTACTTC. It specifies CASSQAPSVDYEQYF.

The chain uses TRBV25-1 and TRBJ1-1; D is undetermined. CDR3 length equals 14 residues. The V end was cut by 5 bases, the J end by 3 bases, with 13 bases between. In germline, CDR1 is MGHDK, CDR2 SYGVNS. The CDR3 nucleotides are TGTGCCAGCAGTAACACTCAGGCTTACACTGAAGCTTTCTTT. It codes for CASSNTQAYTEAFF.

CDR3 protein: CASSLDHTDSYEQYF. For the CDR3, the DNA is TGTGCCAGCAGCTTAGATCACACGGACTCCTACGAGCAGTACTTC. This rearrangement joins TRBV11-2 to TRBJ2-7; D ambiguous. The CDR3 consists of 15 residues. The germline V and J ends were trimmed by 0 bases and 0 bases, with 9 bases remaining between them. Germline V CDR1 and CDR2: SGHAT, FQNNGV.

This clone showed up just a few times. The J gene is TRBJ1-2, the V gene TRBV11-2, with D possibly being TRBD1 (6 bases). Germline CDR1 is SGHAT and CDR2 is FQNNGV. CDR3 size: 14 residues. V lost 0 bases and J 8 bases, leaving 13 bases between the germline ends. CDR3 DNA: TGTGCCAGCAGCTTAGATTTGGGGGGCGGCGGCTACACCTTC. This translates into CASSLDLGGGGYTF.

The table lists this clone with a few counts. This sequence joins TRBV7-3 and TRBJ1-2; tentatively, D is TRBD1 (6 bases). V was shortened by 5 bases and J by 0 bases, with 13 bases between the two germline ends. The germline V gene encodes CDR1 SGHTA and CDR2 FQGTGA. The CDR3 is made up of 15 amino acids. CDR3 sequence reads: CASSVTGPANYGYTF. CDR3 nucleotide sequence: TGTGCCAGCAGCGTGACAGGTCCAGCTAACTATGGCTACACCTTC. Full variable domain (missing parts from reference TRBV7-3 and TRBJ1-2): GAGVSQTPSNKVTEKGKYVELRCDPISGHTALYWYRQSLGQGPEFLIYFQGTGAADDSGLPNDRFFAVRPEGSVSTLKIQRTERGDSAVYLCASSVTGPANYGYTFGSGTRLTVV.

The chain uses TRBV18 and TRBJ1-5, with 9 bases matching TRBD1. CDR3 length equals 15 residues. Per the germline V gene, CDR1 is KGHSH and CDR2 is LQKENI. V lost 6 bases, J lost 5 bases, and 8 bases stayed unmatched. In DNA form, the CDR3 reads TGTGCCAGCTCTCCGGCGCGGGACAGGGATCAGCCCCAGCATTTT. Its translation is CASSPARDRDQPQHF.

The chain couples TRBV2 to TRBJ1-1; D gene ambiguous. The germline V gene encodes CDR1 SNHLY and CDR2 FYNNEI. CDR3 length: 15 amino acids. The V and J ends lost 6 bases and 4 bases respectively, with 18 bases between them. The CDR3 sequence: CASSPPRGGGTEAFF. DNA of the CDR3: TGTGCCAGCAGCCCCCCTCGGGGAGGCGGCACTGAAGCTTTCTTT. The full variable domain, with the rest looked up from reference TRBV2 and TRBJ1-1, is EPEVTQTPSHQVTQMGQEVILRCVPISNHLYFYWYRQILGQKVEFLVSFYNNEISEKSEIFDDQFSVERPDGSNFTLKIRSTKLEDSAMYFCASSPPRGGGTEAFFGQGTRLTVV.

The rearrangement joins TRBV6-5 to TRBJ1-2, with TRBD1 as a possible D gene (5 bases). Germline V lookup: CDR1 MNHEY, CDR2 SVGAGI. This CDR3 comprises 14 residues. Trimming removed 2 bases from V and 2 bases from J, with 9 bases in between. The CDR3 here is CASSYGAGNYGYTF. The CDR3 DNA sequence: TGTGCCAGCAGTTACGGGGCAGGGAACTATGGCTACACCTTC.

This chain connects TRBV6-6 to TRBJ2-7; D is uncertain. This CDR3 region has 14 residues. Germline CDR1 is MNHNY and CDR2 is SVGAGI (reference sequence). V lost 6 bases and J lost 3, with 15 bases in between. The chain's CDR3 is CASSLGPVFYEQYF. Written as DNA, the CDR3 is TGTGCCAGCAGCCTCGGACCCGTCTTCTACGAGCAGTACTTC.

V gene TRBV27 combines with J gene TRBJ1-1; D is ambiguous. CDR1 and CDR2 (germline): MNHEY, SMNVEV (reference sequence). V lost 4 bases to trimming and J lost 1 base, with 13 bases between them. The CDR3 is 15 amino acids. The CDR3 loop reads CASSSVFNGNTEAFF. CDR3 DNA sequence: TGTGCCAGCAGTTCTGTTTTCAACGGGAACACTGAAGCTTTCTTT.

This clone was detected only once. The chain uses TRBV9 and TRBJ2-7; no firm D call. Trimming removed 0 bases from V and 0 bases from J, with 10 bases in between. Looked up from germline, CDR1 is SGDLS and CDR2 is YYNGEE. CDR3 length: 15 amino acids. The CDR3 region is CASSVAGSTSYEQYF. Here the CDR3 DNA reads TGTGCCAGCAGCGTAGCCGGATCAACCTCCTACGAGCAGTACTTC.

This chain connects TRBV18 to TRBJ1-6; D might be TRBD1 (5 bases). Trimming removed 6 bases from V and 7 bases from J, with 13 bases in between. CDR1 and CDR2 (germline): KGHSH, LQKENI. This CDR3 contains 14 residues. The CDR3 DNA follows: TGTGCCAGCTCCAGCGGGGGAAGAAATTCACCCCTCCACTTT. Translating gives CASSSGGRNSPLHF.

This chain joins TRBV6-5 and TRBJ2-3, with a tentative D call TRBD1 (5 bases). CDR1 MNHEY and CDR2 SVGAGI come from the germline V gene. V dropped 7 bases and J dropped 11 bases, with 19 bases sitting between them. The CDR3 contains 13 residues. CDR3 sequence (DNA): TGTGCCAGCACCCCTGGACGGTGGGGCGAGCAGTATTTT. It translates to CASTPGRWGEQYF.

The CDR3 coding sequence is TGCGCCAGCAGCTTTGGTAGGTTTCAGGACACTGAAGCTTTCTTT. Its translation: CASSFGRFQDTEAFF. The chain joins TRBV5-1 to TRBJ1-1; D not resolved. The germline CDR1 and CDR2 sequences are SGHRS and YFSETQ. The germline V and J ends were trimmed by 2 bases and 3 bases, with 14 bases remaining between them. This CDR3 spans 15 amino acids.

The chain employs TRBV18 and TRBJ2-1; no reliable D call. This CDR3 contains 16 residues. Trimming pared 2 bases from V and 4 bases from J, leaving 15 bases between. CDR1 and CDR2 (germline): KGHSH, LQKENI. The CDR3 reads CASSPIWRKFYNEQFF. Here the CDR3 DNA reads TGTGCCAGCTCACCAATCTGGCGGAAGTTTTACAATGAGCAGTTCTTC.

About this clone itself: A read error may produce the germline difference seen at one junction end. The chain carries TRBV7-7 and TRBJ2-5; maybe TRBD2 (6 bases). The V gene's germline CDR1 is SSHAT and CDR2 FNYEAQ (reference sequence). The CDR3 extends over 15 amino acids. The chain's CDR3 is CASSPGLKGEETQYF. CDR3 bases: TGTGCTAGCAGCCCGGGACTCAAAGGCGAGGAGACCCAGTACTTC. The complete variable domain, with remaining parts taken from reference TRBV7-7 and TRBJ2-5, reads GAGVSQSPRYKVTKRGQDVTLRCDPISSHATLYWYQQALGQGPEFLTYFNYEAQPDKSGLPSDRFSAERPEGSISTLTIQRTEQRDSAMYRCASSPGLKGEETQYFGPGTRLLVL.

The chain carries TRBV6-5 and TRBJ1-2; 8 nucleotides agree with TRBD1. V trimming: 4 bases; J trimming: 6 bases; junction bases outside the gene matches: 7. This CDR3 comprises 14 residues. Germline lookup yields CDR1 MNHEY and CDR2 SVGAGI. CDR3 sequence reads: CASSSVTGGDGYTF. The DNA of the CDR3 is TGTGCCAGCAGTTCCGTTACAGGGGGTGATGGCTACACCTTC.

The rearrangement links TRBV30 to TRBJ1-2, with D unresolved. The CDR3 is 15 residues long. V gave up 0 bases and J gave up 2 bases, with 13 bases separating them. Germline V gene data show CDR1 as GTSNPN and CDR2 as SVGIG (reference sequence). The DNA of the CDR3 is TGTGCCTGGAGTGTTGGTCTTTTGGCGAACTATGGCTACACCTTC. It translates to CAWSVGLLANYGYTF. Combining the CDR3 with reference TRBV30 and TRBJ1-2 gives the whole variable domain SQTIHQWPATLVQPVGSPLSLECTVEGTSNPNLYWYRQAAGRGLQLLFYSVGIGQISSEVPQNLSASRPQDRQFILSSKKLLLSDSGFYLCAWSVGLLANYGYTFGSGTRLTVV.

The chain couples TRBV9 to TRBJ2-5; TRBD2 aligns across 9 bases. CDR1 and CDR2 (germline): SGDLS, YYNGEE. Germline trimming cut 5 bases from V and 2 bases from J; bases unmatched to any gene: 7. This CDR3 region has 15 residues. The CDR3 DNA follows: TGTGCCAGCAGTCTCACAGCGGGGGGACAAGAGACCCAGTACTTC. Its protein product is CASSLTAGGQETQYF.

The V call is TRBV6-1, the J call TRBJ1-1; D gene unclear. Trimming pared 4 bases from V and 3 bases from J, leaving 9 bases between. CDR1 is MNHNS, CDR2 SASEGT, per germline. The CDR3 spans 13 residues. CDR3 nucleotides: TGTGCCAGCAGTGCGAACCGATACACTGAAGCTTTCTTT. It specifies CASSANRYTEAFF.

The V call is TRBV7-6, the J call TRBJ2-7; 7 bases agree with TRBD2. The V gene's germline CDR1 is SGHVS and CDR2 FNYEAQ. The junction had 9 bases not matched to a gene; V was cut back by 1 base and J by 3 bases. The CDR3 is 16 amino acids. The CDR3 loop is CASSLVASGNLYEQYF. The CDR3 coding sequence is TGTGCCAGCAGCTTAGTAGCGAGCGGGAACCTCTACGAGCAGTACTTC.

V and J are TRBV29-1 and TRBJ1-6; possible D gene TRBD1, 5 bases. The V gene's germline CDR1 is SQVTM and CDR2 ANQGSEA. This CDR3 spans 13 amino acids. V lost 2 bases and J lost 9, with 11 bases in between. The chain's CDR3 is CSVEFQGGSPLHF. The CDR3 bases are TGCAGCGTTGAATTCCAGGGTGGTTCACCCCTCCACTTT.

This sequence joins TRBV6-1 and TRBJ1-5, with D uncertain. The CDR3 contains 11 residues. Germline V lookup: CDR1 MNHNS, CDR2 SASEGT. V lost 3 bases, J lost 9 bases, and 6 bases lay in between. This chain's CDR3 is CASSDLLPQHF. The DNA of the CDR3 is TGTGCCAGCAGTGATTTATTGCCCCAGCATTTT.

By proportion, this clone is large. This chain joins TRBV7-2 and TRBJ2-3; D is possibly TRBD2 (6 bases). The CDR3 extends over 13 amino acids. V was cut by 11 bases and J by 2 bases, with 14 bases left in between. From germline, CDR1 is SGHTA and CDR2 FQGNSA. The CDR3 DNA is TGTGCCTCCTCGGCGGGATTCACAGATACGCAGTATTTT. Residues: CASSAGFTDTQYF.

The chain joins TRBV12-5 to TRBJ2-7; 10 positions match TRBD1. CDR1 is LGHNT, CDR2 FRNRAP, per germline. The CDR3 extends over 16 amino acids. Trimming at V came to 4 bases and at J to 2 bases, leaving 8 bases not matched to a gene. This CDR3 reads CASGWSGTGAAYEQYF. CDR3 nucleotides: TGTGCTAGTGGTTGGTCCGGGACAGGGGCCGCCTACGAGCAGTACTTC.